These T cell receptor beta chains were read from a single sample in a study of cytomegalovirus exposure and HLA in healthy donors. Sequencing used immunoSEQ multiplex PCR; TCRdb keeps in-frame clones, though not all of them. This sample has 120,000 or so clones, with under 80% found just once. Sequencing was performed on PBMCs. Receptor source: a man aged 40-49 years in good health and CMV-seropositive. Both conserved end residues are part of each CDR3. Each record gives: clone size, D gene, J gene, V gene, CDR3 DNA, CDR3 protein. A D gene is named only where the DNA matches it firmly. Clone size is given for some rows only: seen once, a few or many times, or a class if the clone is expanded.

>once|NA|TRBJ1-2|TRBV28
TGTGCCAGCAGAGGCGGGTTCTATGGCTACACCTTC
CASRGGFYGYTF
>NA|NA|TRBJ1-2|TRBV7-8
TGTGCCAGCAGCTTCTCCACCCCCTCGGTTTCCGGCTACACCTTC
CASSFSTPSVSGYTF
>NA|TRBD2|TRBJ2-2|TRBV6-1
TGTGCCAGCACCCGAGCGGGGGGGTCCACCGGGGAGCTGTTTTTT
CASTRAGGSTGELFF
>NA|NA|TRBJ2-7|TRBV5-3
TGTGCCAGAAGCAAGACAGTCTGTACGTACGAGCAGTACTTC
CARSKTVCTYEQYF
>once|TRBD2|TRBJ2-5|TRBV5-1
TGCGCCAGCAGACCAGGTTATTCGGGAGGGGAGACCCAGTACTTC
CASRPGYSGGETQYF
>NA|TRBD1|TRBJ1-5|TRBV19
TGTGCCAGTAGTACCGACAGGGGAGGACAGCCCCAGCATTTT
CASSTDRGGQPQHF
>NA|TRBD1|TRBJ1-2|TRBV29-1
TGCAGCTTCGACACAGGGGTCGGCTATGGCTACACCTTC
CSFDTGVGYGYTF
>NA|NA|TRBJ2-1|TRBV10-3
TGTGCCATCAGTGATGCGGGATCCTACAATGAGCAGTTCTTC
CAISDAGSYNEQFF
>NA|TRBD1|TRBJ2-7|TRBV2
TGTGCCAGCAGTGAAGCGCTTCCGGACAGGGGGGCCTACGAGCAGTACTTC
CASSEALPDRGAYEQYF
>NA|TRBD1|TRBJ1-1|TRBV27
TGTGCCAGCAGTCCAGGGGGCGAAGCTTTCTTT
CASSPGGEAFF
>NA|TRBD1|TRBJ1-2|TRBV5-5
TGTGCCAGCAGCTTCTCGGACAGGGTCGGCTATGGCTACACCTTC
CASSFSDRVGYGYTF
>NA|NA|TRBJ2-6|TRBV5-4
TGTGCCAGCAGCGCGAAGCGCTCTGGGGCCAACGTCCTGACTTTC
CASSAKRSGANVLTF
>NA|TRBD2|TRBJ2-1|TRBV7-2
TGTGCCAGCAGCTTAGGGCCTAGCGGAATTAACAATGAGCAGTTCTTC
CASSLGPSGINNEQFF
>NA|NA|TRBJ2-3|TRBV28
TGTGCCAGCAGTTTCGAGGGAGGACCAGATACGCAGTATTTT
CASSFEGGPDTQYF
>NA|NA|TRBJ2-7|TRBV19
TGTGCCAGTAGTTCCCGGGTCGAACGATACGAGCAGTACTTC
CASSSRVERYEQYF
>NA|NA|TRBJ1-3|TRBV19
TGTGCCAGTAGTATAGTTCGACAACTCTCTGGAAACACCATATATTTT
CASSIVRQLSGNTIYF
>once|TRBD1|TRBJ1-1|TRBV10-1
TGCGCAAGCACAGGGGATGGGTTTTTAGTGAACACTGAAGCTTTCTTT
CASTGDGFLVNTEAFF
>NA|TRBD1|TRBJ2-1|TRBV11-2
TGTGCCAGCAGCTTAGATTTGGGACAGGGGTACAATGAGCAGTTCTTC
CASSLDLGQGYNEQFF
>NA|TRBD1|TRBJ2-6|TRBV27
TGTGCCAGCAATCCCGGGACAGTGAGCTCTGGGGCCAACGTCCTGACTTTC
CASNPGTVSSGANVLTF
>NA|NA|TRBJ2-3|TRBV19
TGTGCCAGTAGTCTGCGGGACAGAGGCACAGATACGCAGTATTTT
CASSLRDRGTDTQYF
>few|TRBD2|TRBJ2-1|TRBV27
TGTGCCAGCAGGGGGGGGAGTAAGGATGAGCAGTTCTTC
CASRGGSKDEQFF
>NA|TRBD1|TRBJ1-1|TRBV29-1
TGCAGCGCCTGGACAGGGAGGAACACTGAAGCTTTCTTT
CSAWTGRNTEAFF
>NA|TRBD1|TRBJ2-2|TRBV10-2
TGCGCCAGCATAGGGACAGGGGGCGGCACCGGGGAGCTGTTTTTT
CASIGTGGGTGELFF
>NA|TRBD1|TRBJ2-7|TRBV27
TGTGCCAGCACCAAAGGGACAGGTCCAGTATACGAGCAGTACTTC
CASTKGTGPVYEQYF
>once|NA|TRBJ1-1|TRBV5-6
TGTGCCAGCAGCTTGTTAGGTGCGGGGAACACTGAAGCTTTCTTT
CASSLLGAGNTEAFF